This T cell receptor (beta chain) originates from a study of tissue T cells after allogeneic stem cell transplantation. Libraries were prepared by immunoSEQ multiplex PCR; TCRdb keeps only in-frame clonotypes and omits some of them. The sample shows nearly 50,000 clones, around 69% of them seen only once. As to this clone: The gene names here belong to mouse. Sequencing ends 1 residue short of the CDR3 end; the germline J gene provides the rest.

The germline V gene encodes CDR1 NSQYPW and CDR2 LRSPGD (reference sequence). The CDR3 runs 14 residues. Trimming took 6 bases from V and 0 from J, leaving 9 bases between them. Source material: sorted cells pooled from one or two spleens. This TCR was sampled from a pool of C57BL/6 mice in good health. V gene TRBV1 combines with J gene TRBJ2-1; a possible D gene is TRBD1 (6 bases). The sequenced CDR3 bases are TGCACCTGCAGGCACAGGGATAACTATGCTGAGCAGTTC. This gives the protein CTCRHRDNYAEQF. From start to end, the CDR3 is CTCRHRDNYAEQFF. Full variable domain (outside the CDR3, taken from reference TRBV1 and TRBJ2-1): VTLLEQNPRWRLVPRGQAVNLRCILKNSQYPWMSWYQQDLQKQLQWLFTLRSPGDKEVKSLPGADYLATRVTDTELRLQVANMSQGRTLYCTCRHRDNYAEQFFGPGTRLTVL.